The clone carrying this T cell receptor (beta chain) has ten or more counts. As yet, its antigen is unknown. This specimen belongs to a study of T cells after yellow fever vaccination. Broader study findings: Post-booster reappearance was seen for most primary-vaccination clones (roughly 96% CD4, roughly 86% CD8). FACS-sorted repertoires could contain abundant clonotypes contaminating from the bulk population.

5'RACE template switching generated TCR cDNA, adding a universal primer site and UMIs. TCRdb fed the 5' RACE reads into MiXCR, producing one record per CDR3 protein. This sample has approximately 110,000 distinct CDR3 sequences, with roughly 8.9% found just once. The receptor was isolated from a man between 25 and 39 years old who received the YFV17D yellow fever vaccine. Sequencing used CD8+ T cells sorted from PBMCs, obtained 45 days after the yellow fever booster vaccination.

CDR3 in DNA: TGTGCCACCAGCCCGACTAGCGGGAGGGCCGGGTACAATGAGCAGTTCTTC. As protein: CATSPTSGRAGYNEQFF. The chain joins TRBV15 to TRBJ2-1, with 14 positions matching TRBD2. The trim removed 5 bases at V and 4 bases at J, leaving 7 bases unmatched. CDR3 size: 17 residues. Germline CDR1 LNHNV, CDR2 YYDKDF (reference sequence).